This T cell receptor (beta chain) originates from a study of blood T cell repertoires in COVID-19. Study at large: The study drew acute and convalescent COVID-19 samples from the United States, Italy and Spain. Nucleic acid was either cDNA or gDNA, and it came from T cells, B-cell-depleted T cells, or PBMCs.

V lost 0 bases to trimming and J lost 1 base; unmatched junction nucleotides: 8. CDR1 and CDR2 from the germline V gene are SQVTM and ANQGSEA. This CDR3 region has 17 residues. How the authors handled the data: Nucleated cell number was recorded as an estimate derived from reference gene primer amplification. Assay: immunoSEQ multiplex PCR; the TCRdb copy retains only in-frame clones and omits some. From that table come the V and J calls and clone size; the DNA was used to work out D and trimming. The sample carries under 250,000 clones, 75% to 85% recorded once. The sample taken for sequencing was peripheral blood. This TCR was sampled from a woman in her sixties or seventies with COVID-19, enrolled during active disease. V gene TRBV29-1 combines with J gene TRBJ1-1; 10 bases agree with TRBD1. The CDR3: CSVEDRRQGARNTEAFF. The CDR3 DNA is TGCAGCGTTGAAGATCGGAGACAGGGGGCAAGGAACACTGAAGCTTTCTTT.